The present T cell receptor (beta chain) was sequenced within a study of a mutant IDH1 vaccine in newly diagnosed glioma. Study information: Vaccines were first given 4-6 weeks after radiotherapy alone, or with temozolomide cycles.

Some clones are missing from TCRdb's copy, which holds only in-frame ones; the method was immunoSEQ multiplex PCR. The table has approximately 50,000 clones, 75% to 90% seen once. V shed 6 bases and J 6 bases; nucleotides not matched to a gene: 7. The CDR3 length is 13 residues. CDR1 is KGHSH, CDR2 LQKENI, per germline. To note about this clone: Its antigen is unidentified.

The time point: week 23, last vaccination. Every single dose of the vaccine, 300 ug of mutant IDH1 20-mer peptide, came with topical imiquimod. This chain uses TRBV18 with TRBJ2-7; 8 bases match TRBD1. This specimen was PBMCs, taken from a glioma patient whose treatment included an IDH1 peptide vaccine. The TCR comes from a man aged 35 to 55 with glioma. The CDR3 sequence: CASSPDRGGEQYF. For the CDR3, the DNA is TGTGCCAGCTCGCCAGACAGGGGTGGCGAGCAGTACTTC.